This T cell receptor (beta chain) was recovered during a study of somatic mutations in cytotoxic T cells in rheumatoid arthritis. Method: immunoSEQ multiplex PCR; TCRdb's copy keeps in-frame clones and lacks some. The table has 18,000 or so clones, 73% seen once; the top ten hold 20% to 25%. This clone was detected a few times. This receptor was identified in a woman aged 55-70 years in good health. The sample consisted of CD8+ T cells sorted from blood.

In DNA, the CDR3 is TGTGCCAGCAGTGTTCGGGTTTCGGGATACGAGCAGTACTTC. Translating it yields CASSVRVSGYEQYF. The rearrangement uses TRBV6-1 and TRBJ2-7; a possible D gene is TRBD2 (5 bases). Deletions cut 4 bases from V and 4 bases from J, with 14 bases between. Germline loops: CDR1 MNHNS, CDR2 SASEGT. The CDR3 runs to 14 residues.